This is a list of T cell receptor beta chains from one sample in a study of response to subunit inactivated influenza vaccine. TCRdb reprocessed the RT-PCR reads with MiXCR, giving one entry per CDR3 protein. The sample lists over 650,000 distinct CDR3 sequences; about 18% were seen once. Sequenced here: PBMCs from blood, sampled 4 to 6 days after vaccination. Receptor source: a man aged 50 or older who received an inactivated influenza vaccine. Both conserved end residues are part of each CDR3. A D gene is named only where the DNA matches it firmly. Clone size is shown for a subset of rows, as once, few, many or a class of expanded clone.

size	D	V	J	CDR3	DNA
many	.	TRBV4-3	TRBJ2-2	CASSPEISNGELFF	TGCGCCAGCAGCCCAGAGATTTCAAACGGGGAGCTGTTTTTT
few	.	TRBV6-1	TRBJ1-5	CASNRVGLSQPQHF	TGTGCCAGCAACAGAGTGGGGTTGTCTCAGCCCCAGCATTTT
.	.	TRBV25-1	TRBJ1-2	CASSEPRGTLSDGYTF	TGTGCCAGCAGTGAGCCGAGGGGGACGTTATCTGATGGCTACACCTTC
.	.	TRBV6-1	TRBJ2-6	CASRQGAGANVLTF	TGTGCCAGCAGACAGGGTGCCGGGGCCAACGTCCTGACTTTC
few	.	TRBV15	TRBJ2-3	CATSRDSAGRSTDTQYF	TGTGCCACCAGCAGAGATAGTGCGGGACGGTCCACAGATACGCAGTATTTT
many	.	TRBV7-9	TRBJ2-7	CASSFNKGVSAYEQYF	TGTGCCAGCAGCTTTAACAAGGGGGTCTCTGCCTACGAGCAGTACTTC
few	.	TRBV7-3	TRBJ1-1	CASSPSGGLVNTEAFF	TGTGCCAGCAGCCCGTCGGGGGGGCTTGTGAACACTGAAGCTTTCTTT
few	.	TRBV4-1	TRBJ2-3	CASSLDGAGTDTQYF	TGCGCCAGCAGCCTCGACGGGGCCGGCACAGATACGCAGTATTTT
.	.	TRBV12-3/TRBV12-4	TRBJ2-1	CASSQGGPLYNEQFF	TGTGCCAGTTCCCAAGGGGGGCCCCTCTACAATGAGCAGTTCTTC
.	.	TRBV3-1	TRBJ2-2	CASRQDRTGELFF	TGTGCCAGCCGACAGGATAGAACCGGGGAGCTGTTTTTT
once	.	TRBV4-2	TRBJ2-6	CASSQDSQGSGANVLTF	TGTGCCAGCAGCCAAGATTCACAGGGATCTGGGGCCAACGTCCTGACTTTC
few	TRBD2	TRBV20-1	TRBJ2-7	CSARLAGGPSGEQYF	TGCAGTGCTAGACTAGCGGGAGGGCCCTCGGGGGAGCAGTACTTC
.	TRBD1	TRBV12-3/TRBV12-4	TRBJ1-3	CASKDRAQHSGNTIYF	TGTGCCAGCAAGGACAGGGCCCAACACTCTGGAAACACCATATATTTT
many	TRBD2	TRBV7-3	TRBJ2-1	CASSLMSLSGRGRNEQFF	TGTGCCAGCAGCTTAATGAGCCTCAGCGGGAGGGGAAGGAATGAGCAGTTCTTC
.	TRBD2	TRBV2	TRBJ2-3	CADAGGVIDTQYF	TGTGCCGATGCCGGGGGGGTTATAGATACGCAGTATTTT
many	.	TRBV25-1	TRBJ1-1	CASSVGSHTEAFF	TGTGCCAGCAGTGTAGGTTCCCACACTGAAGCTTTCTTT
few	.	TRBV20-1	TRBJ2-1	CSANRNEQFF	TGCAGTGCCAACCGGAATGAGCAGTTCTTC
few	TRBD1	TRBV25-1	TRBJ2-4	CASSEGDRERNIQYF	TGTGCCAGCAGTGAAGGGGACAGGGAGAGGAACATTCAGTACTTC
few	.	TRBV20-1	TRBJ1-5	CSATDGGSNQPQHF	TGCAGTGCTACAGACGGGGGGAGCAATCAGCCCCAGCATTTT
few	TRBD2	TRBV7-8	TRBJ2-7	CASRPPRREGPYEQYF	TGTGCCAGCAGGCCCCCTCGGCGGGAGGGCCCCTACGAGCAGTACTTC
many	.	TRBV12-3/TRBV12-4	TRBJ2-7	CASSSGVYEQYF	TGTGCCAGCAGTTCCGGGGTCTACGAGCAGTACTTC
few	.	TRBV12-3/TRBV12-4	TRBJ2-1	CAACRTYNEQFF	TGTGCGGCGTGCCGAACCTACAATGAGCAGTTCTTC
.	TRBD1	TRBV5-1	TRBJ2-7	CASSLTGQVYEQYF	TGCGCCAGCAGCCTAACGGGACAGGTCTACGAGCAGTACTTC
few	TRBD1	TRBV4-2	TRBJ1-2	CASSRDRGDGYTF	TGTGCCAGCAGCAGGGACAGGGGTGATGGCTACACCTTC